This is a list of T cell receptor beta chains from one sample in a study of CD8+ T cells in alopecia areata. Here immunoSEQ multiplex PCR was the method, and the copy in TCRdb shows in-frame clones only, minus some. There are 210,000 or so clones in the sample; roughly 66% occur only once, and about 1.2% lies in the top ten. Sequences were derived from CD4+ T cells sorted from blood, sampled at week 44, from a patient treated with tofacitinib. Receptors were obtained from a human donor with alopecia areata. CDR3s include the opening cysteine and the closing phenylalanine or tryptophan. A D gene is named only where the DNA matches it firmly. The listing skips clone size in some rows; elsewhere it reads once, few, many or a size class.

>TRBJ2-5|13|.|.|TRBV25-1
CASSVHGQETQYF
TGTGCCAGCAGTGTACATGGACAAGAGACCCAGTACTTC
>TRBJ2-2|14|.|few|TRBV2
CATMDRGNTGELFF
TGTGCCACTATGGATAGGGGGAACACCGGGGAGCTGTTTTTT
>TRBJ2-2|15|.|.|TRBV5-6
CASSTTRMNTGELFF
TGTGCCAGCAGCACGACACGTATGAACACCGGGGAGCTGTTTTTT
>TRBJ2-2|14|TRBD1|.|TRBV2
CASMGQGATGELFF
TGTGCCAGCATGGGACAGGGGGCGACCGGGGAGCTGTTTTTT
>TRBJ2-1|15|.|few|TRBV29-1
CSVAGGTGAYNEQFF
TGCAGCGTTGCAGGAGGGACGGGCGCCTACAATGAGCAGTTCTTC
>TRBJ2-3|13|.|many|TRBV15
CATSRDSRDTQYF
TGTGCCACCAGCAGAGATTCCCGGGATACGCAGTATTTT
>TRBJ2-3|15|TRBD2|.|TRBV30
CAWSELAGYTDTQYF
TGTGCCTGGAGTGAACTAGCGGGGTACACAGATACGCAGTATTTT
>TRBJ2-1|13|TRBD1|.|TRBV30
CACRGQVNDEQFF
TGTGCCTGCCGGGGACAGGTGAATGATGAGCAGTTCTTC
>TRBJ2-4|12|.|.|TRBV29-1
CSVDRVDNIQYF
TGCAGCGTTGACAGGGTCGACAACATTCAGTACTTC
>TRBJ1-1|14|TRBD1|.|TRBV9
CASSRRQGNTEAFF
TGTGCCAGCAGCCGCCGACAGGGGAACACTGAAGCTTTCTTT
>TRBJ1-5|13|.|.|TRBV30
CAWSAVSNQPQHF
TGTGCCTGGAGCGCGGTTAGCAATCAGCCCCAGCATTTT
>TRBJ2-7|13|TRBD2|.|TRBV6-4
CASSPRGGREQYF
TGTGCCAGCAGCCCACGGGGAGGGCGCGAGCAGTACTTC
>TRBJ2-1|14|TRBD2|once|TRBV4-3
CASSHRTSDNEQFF
TGCGCCAGCAGCCATAGGACTAGCGACAATGAGCAGTTCTTC
>TRBJ2-7|13|.|.|TRBV6-5
CASSPRGMREQYF
TGTGCCAGCAGCCCGCGAGGGATGCGTGAGCAGTACTTC
>TRBJ1-6|15|TRBD1|.|TRBV27
CASSFTRTGESPLHF
TGTGCCAGCAGTTTCACCAGGACAGGGGAATCACCCCTCCACTTT
>TRBJ2-1|18|TRBD1|.|TRBV9
CASSGRQGGVSSYNEQFF
TGTGCCAGCAGCGGGCGACAGGGCGGCGTAAGCTCCTACAATGAGCAGTTCTTC
>TRBJ1-5|14|.|.|TRBV2
CASGQPGANQPQHF
TGTGCCAGCGGACAACCAGGGGCGAATCAGCCCCAGCATTTT
>TRBJ2-7|15|.|.|TRBV6-5
CASSPSRQASYEQYF
TGTGCCAGCAGTCCGTCGAGACAGGCCTCCTACGAGCAGTACTTC
>TRBJ1-1|13|TRBD1|.|TRBV23-1
CADTPQQGAEAFF
TGCGCCGACACACCTCAACAGGGGGCTGAAGCTTTCTTT
>TRBJ1-1|17|.|.|TRBV4-1
CASSSPEGGRGSTEAFF
TGCGCCAGCAGCTCTCCCGAGGGGGGGCGCGGATCCACTGAAGCTTTCTTT
>TRBJ2-4|11|.|.|TRBV6-6
CASSVGTGWYF
TGTGCCAGCAGTGTCGGTACAGGGTGGTACTTC
>TRBJ1-2|15|.|.|TRBV28
CASTPEQVLLDGYTF
TGTGCCAGCACCCCCGAACAGGTTCTGTTAGATGGCTACACCTTC
>TRBJ2-1|15|.|.|TRBV9
CASSADRPSYNEQFF
TGTGCCAGCAGCGCGGACCGACCCTCCTACAATGAGCAGTTCTTC
>TRBJ2-7|16|TRBD1|.|TRBV10-3
CAISESGTGKVYEQYF
TGTGCCATCAGTGAGTCAGGGACAGGGAAGGTCTACGAGCAGTACTTC
>TRBJ2-3|14|TRBD2|.|TRBV6-5
CASSSGGHTDTQYF
TGTGCCAGCAGTAGCGGGGGGCACACAGATACGCAGTATTTT
>TRBJ2-5|15|TRBD2|.|TRBV7-3
CASARASGPQETQYF
TGTGCCAGCGCAAGGGCTAGCGGGCCGCAAGAGACCCAGTACTTC
>TRBJ1-2|15|.|.|TRBV4-3
CASSQDLGGGNGYTF
TGCGCCAGCAGCCAAGATCTTGGGGGTGGGAATGGCTACACCTTC
>TRBJ2-7|13|TRBD2|.|TRBV29-1
CSVFLLAGYEQYF
TGCAGCGTCTTCTTACTAGCGGGCTACGAGCAGTACTTC
>TRBJ2-2|21|TRBD2|.|TRBV4-3
CASSQVKYDGYRLAVAGELFF
TGCGCCAGCAGCCAAGTTAAATATGATGGGTATCGACTAGCGGTGGCCGGGGAGCTGTTTTTT
>TRBJ2-7|13|TRBD2|.|TRBV25-1
CASSGLAGVEQYF
TGTGCCAGCAGTGGACTAGCGGGGGTCGAGCAGTACTTC
>TRBJ2-3|13|.|.|TRBV11-1
CASIRDSTDTQYF
TGTGCCAGCATCCGGGACAGCACAGATACGCAGTATTTT
>TRBJ1-2|14|TRBD1|once|TRBV2
CASSESTGAPGYTF
TGTGCCAGCAGTGAATCAACAGGGGCGCCCGGCTACACCTTC
>TRBJ1-1|11|.|.|TRBV4-3
CASSQGTEAFF
TGCGCCAGCAGCCAAGGCACTGAAGCTTTCTTT
>TRBJ2-7|17|.|.|TRBV27
CASSEYPGAKTSYEQYF
TGTGCCAGCAGCGAATACCCCGGGGCAAAGACCTCCTACGAGCAGTACTTC
>TRBJ2-7|13|.|.|TRBV4-1
CASSHGDSYEQYF
TGCGCCAGCAGCCACGGGGACTCCTACGAGCAGTACTTC
>TRBJ2-3|15|TRBD1|few|TRBV29-1
CSVDKGATSTDTQYF
TGCAGCGTTGATAAGGGGGCTACTAGCACAGATACGCAGTATTTT
>TRBJ1-2|13|.|many|TRBV14
CASSLRQADGYTF
TGTGCCAGCAGCCTACGACAGGCGGATGGCTACACCTTC
>TRBJ1-4|15|.|.|TRBV9
CASSQQDTGYEKLFF
TGTGCCAGCAGCCAACAGGATACAGGGTATGAAAAACTGTTTTTT
>TRBJ2-5|14|.|.|TRBV5-6
CASSSLRGRETQYF
TGTGCCAGCAGCTCACTACGGGGTAGAGAGACCCAGTACTTC
>TRBJ1-2|14|.|.|TRBV2
CASSEDRQIYGYTF
TGTGCCAGCAGTGAAGATCGTCAGATCTATGGCTACACCTTC
>TRBJ2-1|16|.|.|TRBV6-4
CASSQAGQSSYNEQFF
TGTGCCAGCTCTCAGGCCGGACAGAGCTCCTACAATGAGCAGTTCTTC